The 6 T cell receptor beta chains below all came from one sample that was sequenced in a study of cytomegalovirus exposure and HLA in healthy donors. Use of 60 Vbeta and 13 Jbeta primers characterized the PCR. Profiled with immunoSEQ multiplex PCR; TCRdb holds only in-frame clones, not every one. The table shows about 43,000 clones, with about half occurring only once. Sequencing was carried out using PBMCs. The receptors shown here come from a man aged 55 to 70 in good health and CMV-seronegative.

This chain's CDR3 is CASSLDIGLAGKGEQYF. The CDR3 DNA reads TGCGCCAGCAGCTTGGACATAGGACTAGCGGGGAAAGGGGAGCAGTACTTC. V is TRBV5-1 and J is TRBJ2-7; 12 nucleotides match TRBD2. V was pared by 0 bases and J by 7 bases, with 11 bases of the junction left unmatched. The CDR3 contains 17 residues. Germline values: CDR1 SGHRS, CDR2 YFSETQ.

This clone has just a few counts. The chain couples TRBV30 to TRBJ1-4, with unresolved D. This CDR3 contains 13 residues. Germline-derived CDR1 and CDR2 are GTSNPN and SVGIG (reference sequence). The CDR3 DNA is TGTGCTGCAGCGGGCAGCTATAATGAAAAACTGTTTTTT. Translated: CAAAGSYNEKLFF.

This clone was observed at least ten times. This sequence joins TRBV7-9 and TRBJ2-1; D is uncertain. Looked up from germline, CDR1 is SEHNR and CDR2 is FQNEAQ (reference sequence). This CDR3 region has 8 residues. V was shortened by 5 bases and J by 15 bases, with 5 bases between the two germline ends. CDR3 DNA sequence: TGTGCCAGCAGCCCGGGGTTCTTC. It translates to CASSPGFF.

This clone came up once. The CDR3 protein is CASSLGKGTGDGETQYF. The CDR3, as DNA: TGCGCCAGCAGCTTGGGCAAAGGGACAGGGGACGGGGAGACCCAGTACTTC. The chain links TRBV5-1 to TRBJ2-5; 10 nucleotides line up with TRBD1. V was clipped by 0 bases and J by 5 bases; unmatched bases: 10. Germline-derived CDR1 and CDR2 are SGHRS and YFSETQ. The CDR3 loop spans 17 amino acids.

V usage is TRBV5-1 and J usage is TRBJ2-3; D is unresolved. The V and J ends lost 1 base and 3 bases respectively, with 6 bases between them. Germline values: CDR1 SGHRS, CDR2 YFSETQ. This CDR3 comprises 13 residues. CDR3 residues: CASSLKPTDTQYF. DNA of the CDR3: TGCGCCAGCAGCTTGAAGCCGACAGATACGCAGTATTTT.

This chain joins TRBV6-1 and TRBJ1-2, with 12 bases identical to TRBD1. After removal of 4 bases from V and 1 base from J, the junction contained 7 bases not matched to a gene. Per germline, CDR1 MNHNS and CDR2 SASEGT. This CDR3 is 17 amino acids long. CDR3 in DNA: TGTGCCAGCAGTGGGGGGACAGGGGGCCCCCTTAACTATGGCTACACCTTC. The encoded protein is CASSGGTGGPLNYGYTF.